Here is one TCR beta chain with its context. V was clipped by 1 base and J by 0 bases, with 12 bases between them. Germline V lookup: CDR1 MDHEN, CDR2 SYDVKM. This CDR3 has 16 amino acids. These data come from a study of blood T cell repertoires in COVID-19. Study in general: The United States, Italy and Spain were the sources of the acute and convalescent COVID-19 samples. T cells, B-cell-depleted T cells, or PBMCs supplied cDNA or gDNA.

As handled by the study authors: Nucleated cell number was recorded as an estimate derived from reference gene primer amplification. The protocol was immunoSEQ multiplex PCR, while the TCRdb copy is restricted to in-frame clones and leaves out a portion. Clonal size and the V and J genes are those of that table, whereas D and trimming came from the DNA. The top ten clones hold roughly 3.3% of a sample with around 300,000 clones, just under 90% of them seen once. This clonotype was obtained from a woman between 40 and 50 years old with acute or convalescent COVID-19. Sequencing was performed on peripheral blood. The V call is TRBV28, the J call TRBJ1-1; D is ambiguous. The CDR3 region is CASSLSGPGMNTEAFF. The CDR3 DNA is TGTGCCAGCAGTTTATCAGGTCCGGGGATGAACACTGAAGCTTTCTTT.